These 4 T cell receptor beta chains came from one sample sequenced in a study of T cells in Graves' hyperthyroidism and ophthalmopathy. RNA transcripts served as the template for amplifying TCR beta CDR3 regions. The primer set for the first-round RT-PCR of the TCR CDR3 was HTBI. MiXCR, run by TCRdb on the multiplex PCR reads, gives a single entry per CDR3 protein. Among about 250,000 distinct CDR3 sequences listed, around 20% were seen once. The specimen sequenced was blood. Source of these receptors: a man under 40 with Graves' ophthalmopathy.

The chain recombines TRBV20-1 with TRBJ2-5; the match to TRBD2 covers 11 bases. The CDR3 extends over 15 amino acids. V trimming: 8 bases; J trimming: 1 base; junction bases outside the gene matches: 9. From germline, CDR1 is DFQATT and CDR2 SNEGSKA (reference sequence). In nucleotides, the CDR3 is TGCAGTTCAACGCCCGGGACTAGCGGCCAAGAGACCCAGTACTTC. Translation gives CSSTPGTSGQETQYF.

The chain recombines TRBV19 with TRBJ1-5; the match to TRBD1 covers 12 bases. The CDR3 extends over 16 amino acids. Trimming cost V 5 bases and J 6 bases; bases outside gene matches: 8. Germline-derived CDR1 and CDR2 are LNHDA and SQIVND (reference sequence). DNA of the CDR3: TGTGCCAGTAGTCCCCGGGACAGGGGGCGACGTCAGCCCCAGCATTTT. Translation: CASSPRDRGRRQPQHF.

This clonotype was seen ten or more times. The gene calls are TRBV15 and TRBJ2-5, with a tentative D call TRBD1 (7 bases). V was clipped by 0 bases and J by 1 base, with 12 bases between them. Germline V gene data show CDR1 as LNHNV and CDR2 as YYDKDF (reference sequence). CDR3 length equals 16 residues. The CDR3 DNA sequence: TGTGCCACCAGCAGAGACTACAGGGGAGGCCAAGAGACCCAGTACTTC. Amino acid sequence: CATSRDYRGGQETQYF.

The sample holds a few counts of this clonotype. The gene calls are TRBV29-1 and TRBJ2-1, with a tentative D call TRBD1 (6 bases). V lost 3 bases and J 5 bases, leaving 8 bases between the germline ends. CDR3 length: 12 residues. In germline, CDR1 is SQVTM, CDR2 ANQGSEA. The CDR3 DNA sequence: TGCAGCGTTGACCGGACAGACAATGAGCAGTTCTTC. Translation gives CSVDRTDNEQFF.